The sequence of this T cell receptor beta chain was determined in a study of regulatory T cells in long-lasting Graves disease. Study context: Persistent Graves' disease meant over 5 years of antithyroid drugs with positive TSH receptor antibodies.

Time point indicated: persistent/refractory GD, antithyroid drugs over 5 years with positive TRAb. The TCR library was prepared using RNA isolated from PBMCs. CDR3-region Arm-PCR and iRepertoire HTBI primers produced the TCR beta libraries. TCRdb used MiXCR to reprocess the multiplex PCR reads, holding one entry per CDR3 protein. The data contain roughly 470,000 distinct CDR3 sequences, less than 25% of them seen just once; the ten biggest clones take up 7.8%. Study results and caveats: In persistent patients, shared public clonotypes (around 2,500) outnumbered those in new patients (around 1,000). With persistent disease, TRBV28, TRBJ1-2 and TRBJ2-5 were the favored segments.

The CDR3 has 14 residues. With 2 bases removed from V and 4 bases from J, the gap between germline ends came to 12 bases. Germline V lookup: CDR1 MNHEY, CDR2 SMNVEV (reference sequence). With regard to this clonotype: As yet, its antigen is unknown.

The receptor comes from a female donor with Graves disease. The sample consisted of peripheral blood mononuclear cells (PBMCs), taken when the disease was refractory, from a patient treated with antithyroid drugs. The rearrangement uses TRBV27 and TRBJ2-7; a possible D gene is TRBD1 (5 bases). CDR3 DNA sequence: TGTGCCAGCAGTTTACAGGGCCCCGATTACGAGCAGTACTTC. Translation: CASSLQGPDYEQYF.